This T cell receptor beta chain is from a study of blood T cell repertoires in COVID-19. At the level of the study: From T cells, B-cell-depleted T cells, or PBMCs came the material, which was cDNA or gDNA.

In the source study's methods: Amplification with reference gene primers provided the estimates of nucleated cell counts. Profiled with immunoSEQ multiplex PCR; TCRdb holds only in-frame clones, not every one. V, J and clone size reflect that table, while D and trimming were determined from the DNA. Of over 200,000 clones in the sample, 80% to 95% are singletons; the top ten hold over 0.75%. Followed longitudinally, the Seattle patients had been enrolled during active infection. Germline CDR1 LGHNA, CDR2 YNFKEQ. The CDR3 has 20 amino acids. V trimming: 1 base; J trimming: 6 bases; junction bases outside the gene matches: 16.

Sequencing was carried out using peripheral blood. The rearrangement links TRBV4-2 to TRBJ2-2, with 11 bases identical to TRBD2. The sequence was obtained from a man aged 60 to 69 with COVID-19, enrolled during active disease. The CDR3 sequence: CASSQGAAQLLAGAPGELFF. CDR3 nucleotides: TGTGCCAGCAGCCAAGGGGCCGCCCAGCTACTAGCGGGGGCCCCCGGGGAGCTGTTTTTT.